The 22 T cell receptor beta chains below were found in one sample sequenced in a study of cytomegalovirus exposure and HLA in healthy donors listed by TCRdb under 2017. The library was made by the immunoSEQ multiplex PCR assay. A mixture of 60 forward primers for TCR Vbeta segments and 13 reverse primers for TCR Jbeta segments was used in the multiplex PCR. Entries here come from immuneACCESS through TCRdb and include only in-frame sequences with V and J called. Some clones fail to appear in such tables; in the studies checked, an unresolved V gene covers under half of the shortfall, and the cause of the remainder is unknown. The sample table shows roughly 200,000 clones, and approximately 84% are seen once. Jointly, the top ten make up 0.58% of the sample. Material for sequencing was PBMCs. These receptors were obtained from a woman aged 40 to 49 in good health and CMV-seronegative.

CDR3: CASSLQGYSYNEQFF. As DNA, the CDR3 is TGTGCCAGCAGCTTACAGGGGTACTCCTACAATGAGCAGTTCTTC. V and J are TRBV7-3 and TRBJ2-1, with a weak D call TRBD1 (6 bases). Germline V gene lookup returns CDR1 SGHTA and CDR2 FQGTGA. Between the trimmed V and J ends, which lost 2 bases and 0 bases, there was a span of 8 bases. This CDR3 has 15 amino acids.

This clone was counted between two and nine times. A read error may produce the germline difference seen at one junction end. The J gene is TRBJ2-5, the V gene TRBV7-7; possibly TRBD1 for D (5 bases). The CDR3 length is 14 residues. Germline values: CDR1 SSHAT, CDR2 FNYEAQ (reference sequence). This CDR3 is CASSTQGVGETQYF. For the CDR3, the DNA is TGTGCTAGCAGCACCCAGGGTGTTGGAGAGACCCAGTACTTC. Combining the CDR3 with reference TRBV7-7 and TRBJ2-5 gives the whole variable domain GAGVSQSPRYKVTKRGQDVTLRCDPISSHATLYWYQQALGQGPEFLTYFNYEAQPDKSGLPSDRFSAERPEGSISTLTIQRTEQRDSAMYRCASSTQGVGETQYFGPGTRLLVL.

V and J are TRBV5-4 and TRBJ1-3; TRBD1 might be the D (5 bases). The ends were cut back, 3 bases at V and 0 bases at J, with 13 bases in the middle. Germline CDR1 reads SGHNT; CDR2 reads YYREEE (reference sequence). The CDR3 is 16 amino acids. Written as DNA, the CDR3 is TGTGCCAGCAGCTCCCGACAGCGCGACTCTGGAAACACCATATATTTT. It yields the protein CASSSRQRDSGNTIYF. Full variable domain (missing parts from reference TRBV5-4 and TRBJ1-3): ETGVTQSPTHLIKTRGQQVTLRCSSQSGHNTVSWYQQALGQGPQFIFQYYREEENGRGNFPPRFSGLQFPNYSSELNVNALELDDSALYLCASSSRQRDSGNTIYFGEGSWLTVV.

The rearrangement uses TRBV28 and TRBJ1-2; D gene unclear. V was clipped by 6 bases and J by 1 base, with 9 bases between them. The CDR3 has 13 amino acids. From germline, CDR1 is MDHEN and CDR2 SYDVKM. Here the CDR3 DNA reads TGTGCCAGCAGCCGGGCGGGTAACTATGGCTACACCTTC. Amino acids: CASSRAGNYGYTF.

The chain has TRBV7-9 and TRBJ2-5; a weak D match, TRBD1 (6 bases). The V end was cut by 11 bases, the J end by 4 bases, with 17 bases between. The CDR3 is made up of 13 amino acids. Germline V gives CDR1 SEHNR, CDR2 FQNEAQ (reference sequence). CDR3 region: CAGHRVAGETQYF. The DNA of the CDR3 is TGTGCCGGCCACAGGGTGGCGGGAGAGACCCAGTACTTC.

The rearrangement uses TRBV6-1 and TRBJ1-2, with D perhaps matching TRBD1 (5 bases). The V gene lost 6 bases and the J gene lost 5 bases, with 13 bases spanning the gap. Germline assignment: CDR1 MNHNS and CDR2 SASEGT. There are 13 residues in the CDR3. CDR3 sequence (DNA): TGTGCCAGCAGCGCGGGGGTTGTGTATGGCTACACCTTC. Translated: CASSAGVVYGYTF.

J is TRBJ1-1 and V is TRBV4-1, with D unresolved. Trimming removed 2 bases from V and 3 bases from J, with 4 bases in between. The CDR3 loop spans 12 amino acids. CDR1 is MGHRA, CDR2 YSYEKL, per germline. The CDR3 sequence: CASSQSYTEAFF. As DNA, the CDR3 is TGCGCCAGCAGCCAATCCTACACTGAAGCTTTCTTT.

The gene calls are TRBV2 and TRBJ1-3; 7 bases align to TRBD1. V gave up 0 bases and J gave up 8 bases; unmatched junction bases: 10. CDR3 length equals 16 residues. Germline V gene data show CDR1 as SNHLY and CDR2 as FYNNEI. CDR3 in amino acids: CASSEARRAGGDTIYF. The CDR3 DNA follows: TGTGCCAGCAGTGAAGCCCGGCGGGCAGGGGGAGACACCATATATTTT.

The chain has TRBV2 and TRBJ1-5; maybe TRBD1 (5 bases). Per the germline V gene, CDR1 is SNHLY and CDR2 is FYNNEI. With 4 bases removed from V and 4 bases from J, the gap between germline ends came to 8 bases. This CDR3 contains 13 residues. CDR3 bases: TGTGCCAGCAGTGTGACAGCAAATCAGCCCCAGCATTTT. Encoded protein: CASSVTANQPQHF.

CDR3 loop: CASSGQFANYGYTF. The CDR3 coding sequence is TGTGCCAGCAGTGGACAGTTTGCTAACTATGGCTACACCTTC. The chain links TRBV2 to TRBJ1-2; the D gene is possibly TRBD1 (5 bases). The CDR3 has 14 amino acids. Trimming left V 4 bases short and J 0 bases short, with 9 bases between. The germline V gene encodes CDR1 SNHLY and CDR2 FYNNEI.

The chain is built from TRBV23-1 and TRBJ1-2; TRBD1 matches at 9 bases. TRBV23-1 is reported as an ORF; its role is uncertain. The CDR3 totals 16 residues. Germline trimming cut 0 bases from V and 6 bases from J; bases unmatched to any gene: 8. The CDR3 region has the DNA TGCGCCAGCAGTCAATCCCGGACAGGGGAATTTGATGGCTACACCTTC. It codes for CASSQSRTGEFDGYTF.

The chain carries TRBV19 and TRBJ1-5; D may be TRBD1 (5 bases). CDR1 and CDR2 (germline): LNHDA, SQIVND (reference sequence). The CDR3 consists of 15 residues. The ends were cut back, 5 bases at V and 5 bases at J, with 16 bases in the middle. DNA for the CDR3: TGTGCCAGTAGTGGGCCAGGGCTTGGGCATCAGCCCCAGCATTTT. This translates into CASSGPGLGHQPQHF.

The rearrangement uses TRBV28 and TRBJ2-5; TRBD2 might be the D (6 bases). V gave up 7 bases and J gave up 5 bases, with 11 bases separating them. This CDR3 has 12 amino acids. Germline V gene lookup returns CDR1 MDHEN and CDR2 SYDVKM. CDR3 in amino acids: CASTLSGETQYF. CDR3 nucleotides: TGTGCCAGCACCCTAAGCGGGGAGACCCAGTACTTC.

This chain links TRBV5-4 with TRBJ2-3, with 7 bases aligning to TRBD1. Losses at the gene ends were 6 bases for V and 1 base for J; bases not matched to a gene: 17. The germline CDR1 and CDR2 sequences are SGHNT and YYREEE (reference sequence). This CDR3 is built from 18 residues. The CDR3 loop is CASKTGADVSPRTDTQYF. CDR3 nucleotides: TGTGCCAGCAAAACAGGGGCGGATGTTTCTCCCCGCACAGATACGCAGTATTTT.

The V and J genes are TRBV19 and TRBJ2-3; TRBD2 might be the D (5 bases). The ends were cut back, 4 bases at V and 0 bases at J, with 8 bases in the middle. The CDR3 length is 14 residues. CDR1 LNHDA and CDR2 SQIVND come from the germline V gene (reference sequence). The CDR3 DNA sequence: TGTGCCAGTAGTACCCGAGGGAGCACAGATACGCAGTATTTT. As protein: CASSTRGSTDTQYF.

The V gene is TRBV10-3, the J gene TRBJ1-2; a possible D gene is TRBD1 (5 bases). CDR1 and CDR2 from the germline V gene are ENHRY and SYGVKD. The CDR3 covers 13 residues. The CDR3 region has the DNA TGTGCTGGTAGCGGGACTCTTAACTATGGCTACACCTTC. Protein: CAGSGTLNYGYTF.

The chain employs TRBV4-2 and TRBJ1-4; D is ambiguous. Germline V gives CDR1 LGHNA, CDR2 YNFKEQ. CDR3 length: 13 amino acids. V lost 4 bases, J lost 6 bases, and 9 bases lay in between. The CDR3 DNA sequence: TGTGCCAGCAGCCGTCCCCGTGATGAAAAACTGTTTTTT. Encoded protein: CASSRPRDEKLFF.

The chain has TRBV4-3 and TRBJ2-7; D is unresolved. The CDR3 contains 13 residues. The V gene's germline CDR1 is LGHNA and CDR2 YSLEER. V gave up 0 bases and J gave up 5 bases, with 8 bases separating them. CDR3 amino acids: CASSQDRRDEQYF. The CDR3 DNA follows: TGCGCCAGCAGCCAAGATCGGAGAGACGAGCAGTACTTC.

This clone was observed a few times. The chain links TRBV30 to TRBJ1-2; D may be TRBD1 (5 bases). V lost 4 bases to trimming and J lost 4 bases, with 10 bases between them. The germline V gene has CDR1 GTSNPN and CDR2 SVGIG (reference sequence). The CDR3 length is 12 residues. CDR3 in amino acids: CAWTTGPYGYTF. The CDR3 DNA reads TGTGCCTGGACTACAGGACCCTATGGCTACACCTTC.

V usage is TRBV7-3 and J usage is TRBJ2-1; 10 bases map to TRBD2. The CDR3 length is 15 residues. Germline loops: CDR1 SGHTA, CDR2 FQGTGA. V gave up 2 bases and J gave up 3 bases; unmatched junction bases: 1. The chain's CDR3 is CASSLASGGYNEQFF. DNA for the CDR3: TGTGCCAGCAGCTTAGCTAGCGGGGGCTACAATGAGCAGTTCTTC.

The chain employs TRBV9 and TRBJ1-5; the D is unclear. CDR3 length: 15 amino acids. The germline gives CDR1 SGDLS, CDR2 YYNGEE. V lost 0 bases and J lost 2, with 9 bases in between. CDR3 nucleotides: TGTGCCAGCAGCGTAGGCCCGGTGGGCAATCAGCCCCAGCATTTT. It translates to CASSVGPVGNQPQHF.

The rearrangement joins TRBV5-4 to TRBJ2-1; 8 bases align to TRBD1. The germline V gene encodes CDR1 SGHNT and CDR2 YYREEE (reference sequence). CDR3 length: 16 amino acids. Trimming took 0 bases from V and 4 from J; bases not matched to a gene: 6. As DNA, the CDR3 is TGTGCCAGCAGCTTGGGCGGGACAGGCCAATACAATGAGCAGTTCTTC. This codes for CASSLGGTGQYNEQFF.